This TCR beta chain is drawn from a study of OX40 agonist ivuxolimab in advanced cancers. Study as a whole: Partial responses occurred in three patients (one hepatocellular carcinoma, two cutaneous melanoma).

Whole-study findings and limits: At 0.1 to 3.0 mg/kg, clonal expansion of CD4+ and CD8+ blood T cells had occurred by week 6. Still undetermined is the antigen specificity of the expanded peripheral T cells.

On this clone itself: Its antigen is still unknown.

CDR1 and CDR2 from the germline V gene are SGHTA and FQGTGA. This CDR3 is built from 16 residues. V was trimmed by 3 bases and J by 1 base, leaving 12 bases between them. The table came from immunoSEQ multiplex PCR; TCRdb's copy has only in-frame clones and leaves some out. The repertoire holds about 65,000 clones, with 87% as singletons. Sampled blood was obtained at baseline, cycle 4 day 1, and cycle 7 day 1. Source: CD4+ or CD8+ T cells sorted from blood, taken in a trial of the OX40 agonist ivuxolimab. The receptor's source is an adult with an advanced solid tumor such as melanoma, head and neck, liver or kidney cancer. V usage is TRBV7-3 and J usage is TRBJ2-2; possible D gene TRBD2, 6 bases. The CDR3 region is CASSLTGTVNTGELFF. CDR3 sequence (DNA): TGTGCCAGCAGCTTGACCGGGACTGTGAACACCGGGGAGCTGTTTTTT.